This T cell receptor (beta chain) was identified in a study of long-term antiretroviral therapy in people with HIV. Every sample had roughly 0.95-10 million cryopreserved PBMC in it before DNA extraction. Run at survey level, the immunoSEQ assay was version v3.0. Assay: immunoSEQ multiplex PCR; the TCRdb copy retains only in-frame clones and omits some. The sample has tens of thousands of clones, around 85% seen once; the top ten hold 7% to 8%. V lost 0 bases, J lost 6 bases, and 4 bases stayed unmatched. Germline V gene sequence: CDR1 SGHAT, CDR2 FQNNGV. The CDR3 length is 17 residues. The receptor's source is a man aged 45 to 65 with HIV. The chain is built from TRBV11-2 and TRBJ2-2, with 13 bases lining up with TRBD2. The material sequenced was unsorted PBMCs, taken around 5 years before starting antiretroviral therapy. CDR3 loop: CASSLESTSGRPGELFF. Written as DNA, the CDR3 is TGTGCCAGCAGCTTAGAATCGACTAGCGGGAGGCCCGGGGAGCTGTTTTTT.